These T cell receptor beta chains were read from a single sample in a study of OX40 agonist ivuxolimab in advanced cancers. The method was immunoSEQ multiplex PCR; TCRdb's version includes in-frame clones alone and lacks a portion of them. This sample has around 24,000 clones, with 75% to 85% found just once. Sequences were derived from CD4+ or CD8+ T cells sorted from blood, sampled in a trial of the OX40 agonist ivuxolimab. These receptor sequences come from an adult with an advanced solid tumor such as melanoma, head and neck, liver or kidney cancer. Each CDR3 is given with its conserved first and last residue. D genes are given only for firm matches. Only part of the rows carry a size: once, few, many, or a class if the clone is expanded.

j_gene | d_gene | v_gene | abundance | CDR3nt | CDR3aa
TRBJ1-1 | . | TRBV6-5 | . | TGTGCCAGCAGTTACTCGGCCAGGAACACTGAAGCTTTCTTT | CASSYSARNTEAFF
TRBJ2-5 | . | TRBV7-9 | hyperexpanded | TGTGCCAGCAGCTTACATGGATTACAAGAGACCCAGTACTTC | CASSLHGLQETQYF
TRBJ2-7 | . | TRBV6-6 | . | TGTGCCAGCAGGGACAGTTACTACAACTCCTACGAGCAGTACTTC | CASRDSYYNSYEQYF
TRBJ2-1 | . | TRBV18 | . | TGTGCCAGCTCACCACTAGCTGGCAGGGCAGGGTTCAATGAGCAGTTCTTC | CASSPLAGRAGFNEQFF
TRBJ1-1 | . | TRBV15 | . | TGTGCCACCAGCTCGGAAAGCTACACTGAAGCTTTCTTT | CATSSESYTEAFF
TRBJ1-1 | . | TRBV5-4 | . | TGTGCCAGCAGCCGTGGATTGAACACTGAAGCTTTCTTT | CASSRGLNTEAFF
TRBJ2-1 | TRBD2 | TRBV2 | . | TGTGCCAGCAGGGGACTAGCCCTTGGCTCCTACAATGAGCAGTTCTTC | CASRGLALGSYNEQFF
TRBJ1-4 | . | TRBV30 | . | TGTGCCTGGAGTTCGGGAGCCACCTATCGAGTGAAACTGTTTTTT | CAWSSGATYRVKLFF
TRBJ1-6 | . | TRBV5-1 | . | TGCGCCAGCAGCTTCGGGATTTTTTCCAGTAGCTCCTATAATTCACCCCTCCACTTT | CASSFGIFSSSSYNSPLHF
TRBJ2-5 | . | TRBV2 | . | TGTGCCAGCATCTTCATGGGGCTCGGAGAGACCCAGTACTTC | CASIFMGLGETQYF
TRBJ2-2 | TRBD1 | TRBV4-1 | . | TGCGCCAGCAGCCCCCGGGACAGGGGGACCGGGGAGCTGTTTTTT | CASSPRDRGTGELFF
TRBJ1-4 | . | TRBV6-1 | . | TGTGCCAGCAGTGCAGGGATGGGTGAAAAACTGTTTTTT | CASSAGMGEKLFF
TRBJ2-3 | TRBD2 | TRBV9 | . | TGTGCCAGCAGCGCTAGCGGGGCTGGGACAGATACGCAGTATTTT | CASSASGAGTDTQYF
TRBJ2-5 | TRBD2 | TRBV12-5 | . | TGTGCTAGTGGTTGGCCGGGCGGGAGGGCCCGTGAGACCCAGTACTTC | CASGWPGGRARETQYF
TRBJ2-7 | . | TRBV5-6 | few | TGTGCCAGCAGCTTGGCCGGTGCCTTGGGTTCCTACGAGCAGTACTTC | CASSLAGALGSYEQYF
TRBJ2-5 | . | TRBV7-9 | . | TGTGCCAGCAGCTTAAAAACAGTGGGGCAAGAGACCCAGTACTTC | CASSLKTVGQETQYF
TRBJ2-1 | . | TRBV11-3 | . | TGTGCCAGCAGCTTATCTAGGGGGTTTTTAAATGAGCAGTTCTTC | CASSLSRGFLNEQFF
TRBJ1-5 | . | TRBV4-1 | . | TGCGCCAGCAGCCAAGTTGTGGGAAGCAATCAGCCCCAGCATTTT | CASSQVVGSNQPQHF
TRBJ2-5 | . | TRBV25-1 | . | TGTGCCAGCAGTGAATGGGGGCTCCAAGAGACCCAGTACTTC | CASSEWGLQETQYF
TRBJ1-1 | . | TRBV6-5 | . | TGTGCCAGCAGTTACTCGCGTGTCGGAATGTCTGAAGCTTTCTTT | CASSYSRVGMSEAFF
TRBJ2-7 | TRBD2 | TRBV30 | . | TGTGCCTGGAGCGGGACTAGCGGGACCTACGAGCAGTACTTC | CAWSGTSGTYEQYF
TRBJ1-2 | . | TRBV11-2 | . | TGTGCCAGCAGCTGGGGGACGGATGGAACCTATGGCTACACCTTC | CASSWGTDGTYGYTF
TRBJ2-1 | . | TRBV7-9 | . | TGTGCCAGCCTCGGACCCTGGGGCAATGAGCAGTTCTTC | CASLGPWGNEQFF
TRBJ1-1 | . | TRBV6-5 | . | TGTGCCAGCAGTTACGGGCAGGGAGAGAGCACTGAAGCTTTCTTT | CASSYGQGESTEAFF
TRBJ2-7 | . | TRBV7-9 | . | TGTGCCAGCAGCGCCGGGACCTCCTACGAGCAGTACTTC | CASSAGTSYEQYF
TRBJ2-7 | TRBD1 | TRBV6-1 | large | TGTGCCAGCAAACCGGAACGGACAGGGGCCTACGAGCAGTACTTC | CASKPERTGAYEQYF
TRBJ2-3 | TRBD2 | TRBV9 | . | TGTGCCAGCAGCGAACTAGCGGGAGCTCTAGATACGCAGTATTTT | CASSELAGALDTQYF
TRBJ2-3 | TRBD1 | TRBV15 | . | TGTGCCACCAGCTCGGACAGGGTGATCTCAGATACGCAGTATTTT | CATSSDRVISDTQYF
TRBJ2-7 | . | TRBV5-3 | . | TGTGCCAGCAGCTTCGAGTACGAGCAGTACTTC | CASSFEYEQYF